A selection of T cell receptor beta chains follows, all from one sample in a study of PD-1 blockade in mismatch repair-deficient tumors. Produced via immunoSEQ multiplex PCR; TCRdb's table is partial and in-frame only. This sample carries some 48,000 clones, around three quarters of them seen once, and the ten largest clones take roughly 3.5%. Sequenced here: PBMCs, sampled before pembrolizumab treatment. Every receptor here comes from an adult with mismatch repair-deficient cancer. Each CDR3 is given with its conserved first and last residue. D genes are given only for firm matches. Size is omitted from some rows. Given values are once, few, many or a class for expanded clones.

J | length | size | D | V | DNA | CDR3
TRBJ2-2 | 14 | NA | TRBD1 | TRBV6-1 | TGTGCATCCAACGGGCCAGGGGGCACCGGGGAGCTGTTTTTT | CASNGPGGTGELFF
TRBJ2-1 | 15 | NA | NA | TRBV28 | TGTGCCAGCAGTTTGGGGGGAATGGGGGGCAATGAGCAGTTCTTC | CASSLGGMGGNEQFF
TRBJ1-4 | 15 | NA | NA | TRBV18 | TGTGCCAGCTCACCACCTGGGCTAGCTAATGAAAAACTGTTTTTT | CASSPPGLANEKLFF
TRBJ2-7 | 16 | NA | NA | TRBV11-2 | TGTGCCAGCAGCTTAGAGGTCCGGGGGAGCCACTACGAGCAGTACTTC | CASSLEVRGSHYEQYF
TRBJ2-7 | 14 | once | NA | TRBV5-6 | TGTGCCAGCAGCTGGGGGGGCGGTAGTTACGAGCAGTACTTC | CASSWGGGSYEQYF
TRBJ2-4 | 16 | NA | NA | TRBV6-5 | TGTGCCAGCAGTTCCCGAGGGTCGTCAACCAAAAACATTCAGTACTTC | CASSSRGSSTKNIQYF
TRBJ2-2 | 15 | NA | TRBD2 | TRBV5-1 | TGCGCCAGCAGCCAGACTAGCGCGAACACCGGGGAGCTGTTTTTT | CASSQTSANTGELFF
TRBJ2-2 | 11 | NA | NA | TRBV29-1 | TGCAGCGTTGAATTCCCCGGTCGACTGTTTTTT | CSVEFPGRLFF
TRBJ2-7 | 16 | NA | TRBD1 | TRBV27 | TGTGCCAGCAGTTATTCCCAGGGACAGGCGACCTACGAGCAGTACTTC | CASSYSQGQATYEQYF
TRBJ1-1 | 15 | NA | TRBD1 | TRBV6-5 | TGTGCCAGCACCTTATCGGGACAGGGGAGGACTGAAGCTTTCTTT | CASTLSGQGRTEAFF
TRBJ1-4 | 15 | NA | NA | TRBV2 | TGTGCCAGCAGTGAAGCGGGGGCGGGTAATGAAAAACTGTTTTTT | CASSEAGAGNEKLFF
TRBJ2-3 | 14 | NA | NA | TRBV19 | TGTGCCAGTAGTATTTCTGGGAGCACAGATACGCAGTATTTT | CASSISGSTDTQYF
TRBJ2-1 | 14 | NA | NA | TRBV7-9 | TGTGCCAGCAGTTCGACGTACTCCTACAATGAGCAGTTCTTC | CASSSTYSYNEQFF
TRBJ2-7 | 14 | NA | TRBD1 | TRBV4-3 | TGCGCCAGCAGCCGGGGGACAGGGACCGCCGAGCAGTACTTC | CASSRGTGTAEQYF
TRBJ2-7 | 16 | few | NA | TRBV7-9 | TGTGCCAGCAGCCAACGACTCAACCGGGACTCCTACGAGCAGTACTTC | CASSQRLNRDSYEQYF
TRBJ2-3 | 16 | once | NA | TRBV4-3 | TGCGCCAGCAGCCAAGGGTCCCCCAGTAGCACAGATACGCAGTATTTT | CASSQGSPSSTDTQYF
TRBJ2-3 | 22 | NA | TRBD2 | TRBV7-8 | TGTGCCAGCAGCTTCAACATACTCCTAGCGGATGGAGCCCTGGTGGGCACAGATACGCAGTATTTT | CASSFNILLADGALVGTDTQYF
TRBJ2-1 | 17 | NA | NA | TRBV7-8 | TGTGCCAGCAGCTTAGAGTCGCCGGGGGTAGCCTACAATGAGCAGTTCTTC | CASSLESPGVAYNEQFF
TRBJ2-2 | 13 | NA | NA | TRBV14 | TGTGCCAGCAGCCAAACCCCAGGCGGGGAGCTGTTTTTT | CASSQTPGGELFF
TRBJ1-1 | 12 | NA | NA | TRBV6-5 | TGTGCCAGCAGTTACGGGTCAGTTGAAGCTTTCTTT | CASSYGSVEAFF
TRBJ2-7 | 15 | NA | TRBD1 | TRBV10-3 | TGTGCCATCAGTGAGTCGAGGGGGCCCTCCTACGAGCAGTACTTC | CAISESRGPSYEQYF
TRBJ2-2 | 15 | NA | TRBD2 | TRBV6-1 | TGTGCCAGCAGACTAGCGGGGACGAACACCGGGGAGCTGTTTTTT | CASRLAGTNTGELFF
TRBJ2-2 | 16 | NA | TRBD2 | TRBV7-3 | TGTGCCAGCAGCAAAGCGGGAGGGCCAAACACCGGGGAGCTGTTTTTT | CASSKAGGPNTGELFF
TRBJ2-3 | 13 | NA | TRBD2 | TRBV19 | TGTGCCAGTAGTATAGACGGGAGGAGGACGCAGTATTTT | CASSIDGRRTQYF
TRBJ1-4 | 14 | NA | TRBD1 | TRBV18 | TGTGCCAGCTCACCGCGCAGGGGGCACGAAAAACTGTTTTTT | CASSPRRGHEKLFF
TRBJ1-1 | 16 | NA | NA | TRBV11-3 | TGTGCCAGCAGACGAGGGGGGGGTATCCTAGGGACTGAAGCTTTCTTT | CASRRGGGILGTEAFF
TRBJ1-1 | 14 | NA | NA | TRBV10-3 | TGTGCCATCACGGTACGGGAAGGTAGCACTGAAGCTTTCTTT | CAITVREGSTEAFF
TRBJ2-7 | 11 | NA | NA | TRBV19 | TGTGCCACAAAGGCGGGTGGCGAGCAGTACTTC | CATKAGGEQYF
TRBJ2-7 | 11 | NA | NA | TRBV19 | TGTGCCAGTAGGGAGGGTTACGAGCAGTACTTC | CASREGYEQYF
TRBJ2-6 | 16 | NA | TRBD2 | TRBV7-2 | TGTGCCAGCAGCAGGACTAGCGGGACTGGGGCCAACGTCCTGACTTTC | CASSRTSGTGANVLTF
TRBJ2-1 | 15 | once | NA | TRBV21-1 | TGTGCCAGCAGCAAAGAGCAGGGGGCCTACAATGAGCAGTTCTTC | CASSKEQGAYNEQFF